This record covers a single TCR beta chain. Its antigen is not identified. The libraries of TRB cDNA were constructed through 5' RACE using UMI labels. From the 5' RACE reads, TCRdb lists one entry per CDR3 protein and no DNA. The sample data list approximately 56,000 distinct CDR3 sequences. CDR1 is SQVTM, CDR2 ANQGSEA, per germline. The CDR3 runs to 14 residues. These data originate in a study of CXCR3-negative and CXCR3-positive naive CD8 T cells. The study, taken as a whole, reports: For naive cells, CXCR3-negative and CXCR3-positive subsets had similar TRBV-TRBJ usage; for memory cells, usage differed. Most assays used freshly isolated PBMCs, as cryopreservation partially reduced CXCR3. Each naive subset displayed comparably high diversity, whereas memory CD8+ cells displayed much lower diversity.

The naive CD8+ gate required CD45RO-CCR7+CD27+CD95- phenotype. Material: naive CXCR3- CD8+ T cells from blood. Subset described: CD45RO-CCR7+CD27+CD95- naive CD8+ T cells lacking CXCR3 (TNR3-). This clonotype was obtained from a human donor in good health. Some clones in this sample may be carry-over from other donors' samples. The chain employs TRBV29-1 and TRBJ1-2; as DNA is missing, the TRBD1 call by TCRdb cannot be tested. This CDR3 is CSVVLDRGGYGYTF.